This T cell receptor (beta chain) was obtained from a study of OX40 agonist ivuxolimab in advanced cancers. On the study more broadly: Of the participants, approximately 36% had some prior anti-PD-1, anti-PD-L1 or anti-CTLA-4 therapy, which was allowed. General study points: Researchers did not establish what antigens the expanded peripheral T cells target.

Worth noting for this clone: The antigen remains unidentified.

Profiled with immunoSEQ multiplex PCR; TCRdb holds only in-frame clones, not every one. The table shows 90,000 to 130,000 clones, with roughly nine tenths occurring only once. This specimen consisted of CD4+ or CD8+ T cells sorted from blood, obtained in a trial of the OX40 agonist ivuxolimab. The TCR was taken from an adult with an advanced solid tumor such as melanoma, head and neck, liver or kidney cancer.

The CDR3 is CASSRIPGLKEETQYF. The CDR3 nucleotides read TGTGCCAGCAGTCGTATACCGGGCCTTAAGGAAGAGACCCAGTACTTC. V is TRBV28 and J is TRBJ2-5; D is uncertain. Germline CDR1 MDHEN, CDR2 SYDVKM. The CDR3 sequence is 16 residues long. Trimming pared 5 bases from V and 3 bases from J, leaving 19 bases between.